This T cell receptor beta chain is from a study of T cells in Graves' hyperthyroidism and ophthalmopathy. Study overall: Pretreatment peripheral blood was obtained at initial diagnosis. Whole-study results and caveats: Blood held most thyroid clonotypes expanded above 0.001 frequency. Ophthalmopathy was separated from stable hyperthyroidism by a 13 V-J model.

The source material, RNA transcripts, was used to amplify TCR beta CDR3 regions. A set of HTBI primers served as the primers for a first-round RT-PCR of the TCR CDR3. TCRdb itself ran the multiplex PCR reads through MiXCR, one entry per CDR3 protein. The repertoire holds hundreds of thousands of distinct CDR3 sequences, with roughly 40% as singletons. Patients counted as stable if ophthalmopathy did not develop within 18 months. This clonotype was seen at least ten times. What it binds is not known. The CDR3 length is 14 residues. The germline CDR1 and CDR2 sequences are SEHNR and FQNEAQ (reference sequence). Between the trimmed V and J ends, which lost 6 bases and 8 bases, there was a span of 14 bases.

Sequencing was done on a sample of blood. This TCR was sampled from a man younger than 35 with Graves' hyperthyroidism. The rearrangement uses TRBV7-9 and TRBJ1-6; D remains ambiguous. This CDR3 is CASSSRVPDSPLHF. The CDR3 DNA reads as TGTGCCAGCAGTTCCCGGGTCCCAGATTCACCCCTCCACTTT. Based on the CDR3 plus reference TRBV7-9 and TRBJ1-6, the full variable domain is DTGVSQNPRHKITKRGQNVTFRCDPISEHNRLYWYRQTLGQGPEFLTYFQNEAQLEKSRLLSDRFSAERPKGSFSTLEIQRTEQGDSAMYLCASSSRVPDSPLHFGNGTRLTVT.